These 11 T cell receptor beta chains share one sample of origin, sequenced in a study of Ad26.COV2.S vaccination and SARS-CoV-2 variants. Described treatment: 15 to 20 received Ad26.COV2.S at low or high dose, single or two shots; several received placebo; per-sample allocation not given. Following the first vaccine or placebo injection, samples were taken on day 63. Produced via immunoSEQ multiplex PCR; TCRdb's table is partial and in-frame only. The sample consists of approximately 400,000 clones, 70% to 90% of them appearing once. The sample in question was peripheral blood, obtained in a trial of Ad26.COV2.S vaccine versus placebo. All receptors derive from a person aged 18-60 years who received the Ad26.COV2.S COVID-19 vaccine or a placebo.

The chain has TRBV14 and TRBJ2-5; 8 bases agree with TRBD1. The germline V gene has CDR1 SGHDN and CDR2 FVKESK. This CDR3 comprises 17 residues. V shed 1 base, J shed 2 bases, and the junction held 9 bases outside the gene matches. The CDR3 bases are TGTGCCAGCAGCCAAGCCCCGTGGCGGGACAGGCAAGAGACCCAGTACTTC. Amino acid sequence: CASSQAPWRDRQETQYF.

V is TRBV28 and J is TRBJ1-6; possible D gene TRBD1, 6 bases. Germline loops: CDR1 MDHEN, CDR2 SYDVKM. Trimming removed 9 bases at V and 10 bases at J, with 13 bases between. This CDR3 spans 12 amino acids. The CDR3 here is CASNRVHSPLHF. Written as DNA, the CDR3 is TGTGCCAGTAACAGGGTACACTCACCCCTCCACTTT. The entire variable domain, with the rest obtained from reference TRBV28 and TRBJ1-6, is as follows: DVKVTQSSRYLVKRTGEKVFLECVQDMDHENMFWYRQDPGLGLRLIYFSYDVKMKEKGDIPEGYSVSREKKERFSLILESASTNQTSMYLCASNRVHSPLHFGNGTRLTVT.

The rearrangement uses TRBV4-3 and TRBJ2-1, with D perhaps TRBD2 (6 bases). CDR1 and CDR2 (germline): LGHNA, YSLEER. The CDR3 is 13 residues long. The V end was cut by 5 bases, the J end by 5 bases, with 10 bases between. CDR3 region: CASSISGNNEQFF. For the CDR3, the DNA is TGCGCCAGCAGCATTAGCGGAAACAATGAGCAGTTCTTC.

The rearrangement joins TRBV6-6 to TRBJ1-2, with D possibly being TRBD1 (6 bases). V shed 7 bases and J shed 2 bases, with 17 bases lying between them. Germline V gene data show CDR1 as MNHNY and CDR2 as SVGAGI (reference sequence). The CDR3 has 15 amino acids. The CDR3 nucleotides read TGTGCCAGCATTAAATTGAAGGGGGGGAACTATGGCTACACCTTC. Its translation is CASIKLKGGNYGYTF.

The rearrangement links TRBV30 to TRBJ1-1; a possible D gene is TRBD1 (6 bases). The CDR3 extends over 14 amino acids. CDR1 GTSNPN and CDR2 SVGIG come from the germline V gene (reference sequence). V lost 0 bases and J 5 bases, leaving 13 bases between the germline ends. The CDR3 nucleotides read TGTGCCTGGAGTGTAACAGGGCCGCGGACTGAAGCTTTCTTT. As protein: CAWSVTGPRTEAFF.

This clone was observed a handful of times. The chain uses TRBV13 and TRBJ1-6; D is undetermined. The ends were cut back, 0 bases at V and 6 bases at J, with 9 bases in the middle. The CDR3 extends over 15 amino acids. Germline-derived CDR1 and CDR2 are PRHDT and FYEKMQ (reference sequence). The chain's CDR3 is CASSLGLRSNSPLHF. Here the CDR3 DNA reads TGTGCCAGCAGCTTAGGTCTGCGATCTAATTCACCCCTCCACTTT.

The genes are TRBV28 and TRBJ2-2; 9 nucleotides line up with TRBD1. CDR1 MDHEN and CDR2 SYDVKM come from the germline V gene. The CDR3 runs to 17 residues. After removal of 5 bases from V and 1 base from J, the junction contained 8 bases not matched to a gene. The CDR3 region has the DNA TGTGCCAGCAGTCTGAGCACAGGGGGCCAGAACACCGGGGAGCTGTTTTTT. Encoded protein: CASSLSTGGQNTGELFF.

The rearrangement uses TRBV21-1 and TRBJ1-4; TRBD1, as called in the table, went unchecked against the DNA. TRBV21-1 is reported as a pseudogene. This CDR3 comprises 16 residues. The CDR3 loop reads CASTGQMDRVGEKLFF. In DNA, the CDR3 is TGTGCCAGCACCGGGCAAATGGACAGGGTGGGAGAAAAACTGTTTTTT.

This clone was detected only once. V usage is TRBV19 and J usage is TRBJ1-5, with D tentatively TRBD1 (6 bases). Germline CDR1 and CDR2: LNHDA and SQIVND (reference sequence). V lost 1 base and J 0 bases, leaving 10 bases between the germline ends. The CDR3 loop spans 16 amino acids. The CDR3 nucleotides read TGTGCCAGTAGTATAGTGGGGGCCTATAGCAATCAGCCCCAGCATTTT. Amino acid sequence: CASSIVGAYSNQPQHF.

This clone has a single count. The rearrangement links TRBV7-2 to TRBJ2-2; TRBD1 matches 8 bases. Germline trimming cut 8 bases from V and 6 bases from J; bases unmatched to any gene: 8. There are 14 residues in the CDR3. CDR1 and CDR2 (germline): SGHTA, FQGNSA. CDR3 residues: CASYFDRGAGELFF. The CDR3 DNA sequence: TGTGCCAGCTATTTTGACAGGGGTGCCGGGGAGCTGTTTTTT.

The chain carries TRBV6-5 and TRBJ1-1; TRBD1 is a possible D gene (6 bases). CDR1 is MNHEY and CDR2 is SVGAGI in the germline V gene. CDR3 length: 14 amino acids. V lost 6 bases, J lost 5 bases, and 16 bases lay in between. The chain's CDR3 is CASRRDTLRTEAFF. The CDR3, as DNA: TGTGCCAGCAGGAGGGACACCTTGAGGACTGAAGCTTTCTTT.